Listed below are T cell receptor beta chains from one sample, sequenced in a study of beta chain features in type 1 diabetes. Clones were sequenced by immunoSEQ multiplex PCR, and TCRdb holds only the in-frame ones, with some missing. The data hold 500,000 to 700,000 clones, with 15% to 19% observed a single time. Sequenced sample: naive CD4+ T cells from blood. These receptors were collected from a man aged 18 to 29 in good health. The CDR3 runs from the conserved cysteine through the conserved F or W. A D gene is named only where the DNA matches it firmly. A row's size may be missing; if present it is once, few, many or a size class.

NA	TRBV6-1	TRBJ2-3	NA	CASLKPGGADTQYF	TGTGCCAGCTTGAAACCGGGGGGCGCGGATACGCAGTATTTT
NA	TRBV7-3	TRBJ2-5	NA	CASSLNGLRDGQETQYF	TGTGCCAGCAGCTTAAACGGGCTTAGGGATGGGCAAGAGACCCAGTACTTC
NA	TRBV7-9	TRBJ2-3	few	CASSPSNRLRRTDTQYF	TGTGCCAGCAGCCCGTCGAACAGGTTAAGGCGCACAGATACGCAGTATTTT
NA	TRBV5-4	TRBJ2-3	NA	CASSSPDTQYF	TGTGCCAGCAGCTCGCCAGATACGCAGTATTTT
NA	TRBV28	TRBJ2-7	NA	CASSFREQYF	TGTGCCAGCAGTTTCCGCGAGCAGTACTTC
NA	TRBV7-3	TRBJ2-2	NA	CASSLRGATVNTGELFF	TGTGCCAGCAGCTTAAGGGGGGCCACGGTGAACACCGGGGAGCTGTTTTTT
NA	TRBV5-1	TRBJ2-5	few	CASSSTGTPQETQYF	TGCGCCAGCAGCTCGACCGGGACACCCCAAGAGACCCAGTACTTC
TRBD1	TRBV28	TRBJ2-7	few	CASSQTIVQGAHSYEQYF	TGTGCCAGCAGCCAGACTATAGTACAGGGGGCCCACTCCTACGAGCAGTACTTC
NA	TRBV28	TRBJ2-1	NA	CASSTSSYNEQFF	TGTGCCAGCAGCACTAGCTCCTACAATGAGCAGTTCTTC
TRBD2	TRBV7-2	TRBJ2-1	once	CASSILAGWYNEQFF	TGTGCCAGCAGCATACTAGCGGGTTGGTACAATGAGCAGTTCTTC
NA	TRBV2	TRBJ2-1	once	CASKGMAEEQFF	TGTGCCAGCAAGGGAATGGCGGAAGAGCAGTTCTTC
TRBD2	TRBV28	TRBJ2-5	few	CVAGVAGRRETQYF	TGTGTTGCCGGGGTAGCGGGTCGTCGGGAGACCCAGTACTTC
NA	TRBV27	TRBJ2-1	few	CASSIRRPWDEQFF	TGTGCCAGCAGTATAAGACGTCCGTGGGATGAGCAGTTCTTC
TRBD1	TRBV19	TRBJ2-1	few	CASAIGQGYNEQFF	TGTGCCAGTGCAATCGGACAGGGGTACAATGAGCAGTTCTTC
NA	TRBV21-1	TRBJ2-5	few	CLRGTPGGWSETQYF	TGTCTCCGGGGGACTCCGGGGGGTTGGTCAGAGACCCAGTACTTC
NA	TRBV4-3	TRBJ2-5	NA	CASSFTGEQETQYF	TGCGCCAGCAGCTTTACGGGGGAACAAGAGACCCAGTACTTC
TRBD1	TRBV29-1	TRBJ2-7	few	CSVVGQGEQYF	TGCAGCGTTGTAGGACAGGGCGAGCAGTACTTC
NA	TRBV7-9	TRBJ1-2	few	CASSLSDRSHGYTF	TGTGCCAGCAGCTTAAGCGACAGGTCACATGGCTACACCTTC
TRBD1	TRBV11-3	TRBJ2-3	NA	CASSPRQGDGDTQYF	TGTGCCAGCAGTCCCCGACAGGGAGATGGTGATACGCAGTATTTT
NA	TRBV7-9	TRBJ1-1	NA	CASSLARTGPAFF	TGTGCCAGCAGCTTAGCACGAACAGGTCCAGCTTTCTTT
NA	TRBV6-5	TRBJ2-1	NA	CASGSRRGSYNEQFF	TGTGCCAGCGGATCAAGGCGGGGTTCCTACAATGAGCAGTTCTTC
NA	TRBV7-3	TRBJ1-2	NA	CASSSGRISLGYTF	TGTGCCAGCAGCTCCGGACGTATAAGTCTTGGCTACACCTTC
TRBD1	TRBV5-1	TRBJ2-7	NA	CASSPGWQGANEQYF	TGCGCCAGCAGCCCTGGTTGGCAGGGGGCTAACGAGCAGTACTTC
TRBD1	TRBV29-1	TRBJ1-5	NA	CSVDPGGGQPQHF	TGCAGCGTTGATCCCGGAGGGGGCCAGCCCCAGCATTTT
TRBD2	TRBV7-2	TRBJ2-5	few	CASSPGLAGGETQYF	TGTGCCAGCAGCCCGGGACTAGCGGGAGGGGAGACCCAGTACTTC
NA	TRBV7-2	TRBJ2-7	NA	CASGGRGEQYF	TGTGCCAGCGGGGGCCGGGGTGAGCAGTACTTC
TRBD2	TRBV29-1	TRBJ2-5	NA	CSVVQAKLAGSFQETQYF	TGCAGCGTTGTTCAGGCTAAATTAGCGGGGTCCTTCCAAGAGACCCAGTACTTC
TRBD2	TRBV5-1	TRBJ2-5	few	CASATSGRETQYF	TGCGCCAGCGCAACTAGCGGGAGAGAGACCCAGTACTTC